These 27 T cell receptor beta chains were sequenced from one sample in a study of T cells in localized non-small cell lung cancer. Sequenced by immunoSEQ multiplex PCR; TCRdb stores in-frame clones only, minus some. The table lists 40,000 or so clones, about 76% of them singletons. The source material was peripheral blood mononuclear cells, sampled before any cancer treatment. The receptors here all came from a male donor aged 60 or over with stage II lung adenocarcinoma.

V is TRBV14 and J is TRBJ1-3; D call uncertain. V dropped 2 bases and J dropped 0 bases, with 5 bases sitting between them. The CDR3 is 14 amino acids. CDR1 and CDR2 (germline): SGHDN, FVKESK. Here the CDR3 DNA reads TGTGCCAGCAGCCAACACCACTCTGGAAACACCATATATTTT. Amino acids: CASSQHHSGNTIYF.

This chain links TRBV14 with TRBJ2-1, with D possibly TRBD1 on 5 matching bases. This CDR3 is 14 amino acids long. Germline V gene data show CDR1 as SGHDN and CDR2 as FVKESK. Trimming took off 4 bases at V and 4 bases at J, with 11 bases between the two ends. CDR3 sequence: CASSLTGLYNEQFF. As DNA, the CDR3 is TGTGCCAGCAGCCTAACAGGCTTGTACAATGAGCAGTTCTTC. The whole variable domain, filled in from reference TRBV14 and TRBJ2-1, reads EAGVTQFPSHSVIEKGQTVTLRCDPISGHDNLYWYRRVMGKEIKFLLHFVKESKQDESGMPNNRFLAERTGGTYSTLKVQPAELEDSGVYFCASSLTGLYNEQFFGPGTRLTVL.

In the case of this clone: Germline and junction disagree at one end, which may indicate a read error. Other DNA sequences in the same sample also yield this CDR3. The chain combines TRBV4-1 with TRBJ1-2; possibly TRBD1 for D (5 bases). This CDR3 is 17 amino acids long. The V gene's germline CDR1 is MGHRA and CDR2 YSYEKL. The CDR3 reads CASSQGQGNSAFYSYTF. For the CDR3, the DNA is TGCGCCAGCAGCCAAGGGCAGGGCAATTCAGCCTTCTATAGCTACACCTTC.

Relative to its sample, this clone is medium-sized. The chain recombines TRBV30 with TRBJ1-1; D unresolved. In germline, CDR1 is GTSNPN, CDR2 SVGIG (reference sequence). The CDR3 spans 12 residues. V lost 5 bases to trimming and J lost 11 bases, with 18 bases between them. In DNA, the CDR3 is TGTGCCTGGCGAGATCCCCCCGCGGGGGCTTTCTTT. It specifies CAWRDPPAGAFF.

In this sample, this clone turned up a few times. The chain uses TRBV30 and TRBJ2-5; 8 nucleotides agree with TRBD1. Per germline, CDR1 GTSNPN and CDR2 SVGIG (reference sequence). V lost 3 bases and J lost 0; bases outside the gene matches: 3. The length of the CDR3 is 14 residues. The chain's CDR3 is CAWRPGQDQETQYF. DNA for the CDR3: TGTGCCTGGAGACCGGGACAGGACCAAGAGACCCAGTACTTC.

The J gene is TRBJ2-2, the V gene TRBV7-8, with 12 positions matching TRBD2. CDR3 length equals 15 residues. Germline V lookup: CDR1 SGHVS, CDR2 FQNEAQ. J lost 7 bases, V lost 4 bases, and 4 bases had no gene match. The CDR3 DNA sequence: TGTGCCAGCAGCTCCACTAGCGGGAGGCTCGGGGAGCTGTTTTTT. This translates into CASSSTSGRLGELFF.

The chain recombines TRBV5-1 with TRBJ1-1; 7 bases fit TRBD1. The ends lost 0 bases at V and 0 bases at J; junction bases unmatched: 2. This CDR3 spans 15 amino acids. Looked up from germline, CDR1 is SGHRS and CDR2 is YFSETQ. The chain's CDR3 is CASSLDRGLNTEAFF. CDR3 in DNA: TGCGCCAGCAGCTTGGACAGGGGTTTGAACACTGAAGCTTTCTTT.

V and J are TRBV6-6 and TRBJ1-1, with TRBD1 identical over 8 bases. Germline V gene data show CDR1 as MNHNY and CDR2 as SVGAGI (reference sequence). The V gene end was trimmed by 6 bases and the J gene end by 5 bases; junction bases not matched to a gene: 8. The CDR3 length is 14 residues. CDR3 residues: CASRAGGTRTEAFF. The CDR3 DNA is TGTGCCAGCAGAGCAGGGGGCACGAGGACTGAAGCTTTCTTT.

This chain connects TRBV27 to TRBJ1-1; D remains ambiguous. The CDR3 consists of 19 residues. Germline V lookup: CDR1 MNHEY, CDR2 SMNVEV (reference sequence). V lost 5 bases, J lost 1 base, and 26 bases lay in between. In DNA form, the CDR3 reads TGTGCCAGCAGTCCCCAAGCACCGGTCTACCGACTCTCGAACACTGAAGCTTTCTTT. Translation: CASSPQAPVYRLSNTEAFF.

The gene calls are TRBV30 and TRBJ2-5; D is possibly TRBD2 (6 bases). The V and J ends lost 2 bases and 13 bases respectively, with 17 bases between them. The CDR3 has 12 residues. Germline V gene sequence: CDR1 GTSNPN, CDR2 SVGIG (reference sequence). As DNA, the CDR3 is TGTGCCTGGAGTCCTCTCAGCGGGCTGCCGTACTTC. It encodes CAWSPLSGLPYF.

Concerning this clone: Since no conserved phenylalanine or tryptophan closes the CDR3, a read error is the likely cause. The chain uses TRBV9 and TRBJ1-1; D is undetermined. V was trimmed by 0 bases and J by 1 base, leaving 4 bases between them. Germline CDR1 and CDR2: SGDLS and YYNGEE. CDR3 length equals 13 residues. CDR3 region: CASSVGANTEAFL. CDR3 DNA: TGTGCCAGCAGCGTAGGTGCGAACACTGAAGCTTTCCTT.

This chain links TRBV5-6 with TRBJ1-1; D not certain. The V end lost 4 bases, the J end lost 2 bases, and 9 bases lay between the germline ends. The CDR3 is made up of 13 amino acids. Germline CDR1 is SGHDT and CDR2 is YYEEEE. The CDR3 region is CASSQTFNTEAFF. CDR3 sequence (DNA): TGTGCCAGCAGCCAGACCTTTAACACTGAAGCTTTCTTT.

In regard to this clone: One junction end disagrees with the germline gene, perhaps due to a read error. The chain combines TRBV7-2 with TRBJ2-1; 7 bases align to TRBD2. The V gene's germline CDR1 is SGHTA and CDR2 FQGNSA. CDR3 length: 14 amino acids. For the CDR3, the DNA is TGTGCCAGCACCTTAGGGAGGGGTAGCAATGAGCAGTTCTTC. It specifies CASTLGRGSNEQFF.

The V gene is TRBV9, the J gene TRBJ1-1; a possible D gene is TRBD1 (6 bases). Per germline, CDR1 SGDLS and CDR2 YYNGEE. The CDR3 length is 14 residues. V dropped 3 bases and J dropped 4 bases, with 13 bases sitting between them. CDR3 sequence: CASSDGGWGTEAFF. CDR3 nucleotide sequence: TGTGCCAGCAGCGACGGGGGCTGGGGCACTGAAGCTTTCTTT. Looking up the rest from reference TRBV9 and TRBJ1-1 gives the full variable domain: DSGVTQTPKHLITATGQRVTLRCSPRSGDLSVYWYQQSLDQGLQFLIQYYNGEERAKGNILERFSAQQFPDLHSELNLSSLELGDSALYFCASSDGGWGTEAFFGQGTRLTVV.

The chain links TRBV14 to TRBJ1-1, with D possibly being TRBD1 (6 bases). This CDR3 has 16 amino acids. Germline assignment: CDR1 SGHDN and CDR2 FVKESK. V was trimmed by 0 bases and J by 5 bases, leaving 16 bases between them. The CDR3 loop reads CASSQDFWAGETEAFF. CDR3 in DNA: TGTGCCAGCAGCCAAGATTTTTGGGCAGGGGAAACTGAAGCTTTCTTT.

A note on this clone: The junction departs from germline at one end; a sequencing error may be responsible. The chain is built from TRBV2 and TRBJ2-5; D is undetermined. CDR1 and CDR2 from the germline V gene are SNHLY and FYNNEI. This CDR3 is built from 11 residues. CDR3 in DNA: TGTGCCAGCAGTGAGTCCAGGTCCCTGGACTTC. Protein product: CASSESRSLDF. The whole variable domain, filled in from reference TRBV2 and TRBJ2-5, reads EPEVTQTPSHQVTQMGQEVILRCVPISNHLYFYWYRQILGQKVEFLVSFYNNEISEKSEIFDDQFSVERPDGSNFTLKIRSTKLEDSAMYFCASSESRSLDFGPGTRLLVL.

The chain recombines TRBV7-8 with TRBJ2-7; the D is unclear. This CDR3 has 11 amino acids. V was trimmed by 2 bases and J by 5 bases, leaving 4 bases between them. Germline CDR1 and CDR2: SGHVS and FQNEAQ. The CDR3 DNA reads TGTGCCAGCAGCTTAACTAACGAGCAGTACTTC. This codes for CASSLTNEQYF. Complete variable domain (other parts from reference TRBV7-8 and TRBJ2-7): GAGVSQSPRYKVAKRGQDVALRCDPISGHVSLFWYQQALGQGPEFLTYFQNEAQLDKSGLPSDRFFAERPEGSVSTLKIQRTQQEDSAVYLCASSLTNEQYFGPGTRLTVT.

The chain couples TRBV19 to TRBJ1-1, with D unresolved. Germline CDR1 LNHDA, CDR2 SQIVND (reference sequence). V was shortened by 4 bases and J by 4 bases, with 19 bases between the two germline ends. The CDR3 loop spans 16 amino acids. CDR3 sequence: CASSTPLSVLGTEAFF. CDR3 DNA: TGTGCCAGTAGTACTCCCCTTTCTGTGCTGGGCACTGAAGCTTTCTTT.

V gene TRBV5-4 combines with J gene TRBJ1-2, with D tentatively TRBD1 (5 bases). V was shortened by 4 bases and J by 2 bases, with 9 bases between the two germline ends. This CDR3 is 13 amino acids long. Germline V gene sequence: CDR1 SGHNT, CDR2 YYREEE (reference sequence). DNA of the CDR3: TGTGCCAGCAGCGGGGCCTCAAACTATGGCTACACCTTC. Its protein is CASSGASNYGYTF. Looking up the rest from reference TRBV5-4 and TRBJ1-2 gives the full variable domain: ETGVTQSPTHLIKTRGQQVTLRCSSQSGHNTVSWYQQALGQGPQFIFQYYREEENGRGNFPPRFSGLQFPNYSSELNVNALELDDSALYLCASSGASNYGYTFGSGTRLTVV.

This clone was counted only a few times. The sample holds other DNA sequences that translate to the same CDR3. This chain uses TRBV6-5 with TRBJ2-2; perhaps TRBD2 as D (6 bases). This CDR3 is 15 amino acids long. Germline V gives CDR1 MNHEY, CDR2 SVGAGI. With 2 bases removed from V and 2 bases from J, the gap between germline ends came to 9 bases. CDR3 loop: CASSYKAGNTGELFF. DNA for the CDR3: TGTGCCAGCAGTTACAAAGCGGGCAACACCGGGGAGCTGTTTTTT.

The chain recombines TRBV7-2 with TRBJ2-5, with D possibly matching TRBD1 (5 bases). Germline V gene data show CDR1 as SGHTA and CDR2 as FQGNSA. The ends were cut back, 4 bases at V and 0 bases at J, with 12 bases in the middle. The CDR3 sequence is 15 residues long. The CDR3 loop is CASSSSRTYQETQYF. CDR3 DNA sequence: TGTGCCAGCAGCTCATCTAGGACATACCAAGAGACCCAGTACTTC.

This clone was observed a few times. The DNA of the CDR3 is TGTGCCAGCAGCTTGGGAGCCCGAGATACGCAGTATTTT. Its protein is CASSLGARDTQYF. J is TRBJ2-3 and V is TRBV5-6; D call uncertain. This CDR3 spans 13 amino acids. Trimming removed 0 bases at V and 5 bases at J, with 7 bases between. CDR1 and CDR2 (germline): SGHDT, YYEEEE. Combining the CDR3 with reference TRBV5-6 and TRBJ2-3 gives the whole variable domain DAGVTQSPTHLIKTRGQQVTLRCSPKSGHDTVSWYQQALGQGPQFIFQYYEEEERQRGNFPDRFSGHQFPNYSSELNVNALLLGDSALYLCASSLGARDTQYFGPGTRLTVL.

The chain employs TRBV6-6 and TRBJ1-5, with a weak D call TRBD1 (6 bases). Germline V gives CDR1 MNHNY, CDR2 SVGAGI (reference sequence). CDR3 size: 15 residues. Trimming took off 0 bases at V and 5 bases at J, with 11 bases between the two ends. CDR3 nucleotides: TGTGCCAGCAGTTACTCACCGGGGGGCCATCAGCCCCAGCATTTT. Encoded protein: CASSYSPGGHQPQHF.

The V call is TRBV15, the J call TRBJ1-1; D perhaps matches TRBD1 (6 bases). The CDR3 consists of 14 residues. The V end lost 4 bases, the J end lost 0 bases, and 9 bases lay between the germline ends. From germline, CDR1 is LNHNV and CDR2 YYDKDF (reference sequence). The chain's CDR3 is CATSKDSLNTEAFF. For the CDR3, the DNA is TGTGCCACCAGCAAGGACAGCCTGAACACTGAAGCTTTCTTT. Full variable domain (missing parts from reference TRBV15 and TRBJ1-1): DAMVIQNPRYQVTQFGKPVTLSCSQTLNHNVMYWYQQKSSQAPKLLFHYYDKDFNNEADTPDNFQSRRPNTSFCFLDIRSPGLGDTAMYLCATSKDSLNTEAFFGQGTRLTVV.

This chain uses TRBV6-1 with TRBJ1-4, with a possible D match to TRBD1 (6 bases). Germline lookup yields CDR1 MNHNS and CDR2 SASEGT. The V gene lost 2 bases and the J gene lost 8 bases, with 6 bases spanning the gap. CDR3 size: 12 residues. The CDR3 sequence: CASSERGEKLFF. The CDR3 nucleotides read TGTGCCAGCAGTGAAAGGGGGGAAAAACTGTTTTTT.

This clone was detected only a few times. The V and J genes are TRBV5-4 and TRBJ1-2, with D maybe TRBD1 (6 bases). The CDR3 extends over 15 amino acids. Germline CDR1 is SGHNT and CDR2 is YYREEE (reference sequence). V lost 4 bases and J lost 6, with 19 bases in between. The CDR3, as DNA: TGTGCCAGCAGCCTTACAGGGATTTTGAAAGATGGCTACACCTTC. Its translation: CASSLTGILKDGYTF.

V gene TRBV2 combines with J gene TRBJ2-7; 7 nucleotides line up with TRBD2. This CDR3 spans 13 amino acids. After removal of 11 bases from V and 2 bases from J, the junction contained 9 bases not matched to a gene. Germline V gene sequence: CDR1 SNHLY, CDR2 FYNNEI. The CDR3 region has the DNA TGTGCCGGAAGGGACGGGGGGACCTACGAGCAGTACTTC. This gives the protein CAGRDGGTYEQYF.